This TCR beta chain was identified during a study of HIV-infected patients and healthy controls. TCRdb fed the 5' RACE reads into MiXCR, producing one record per CDR3 protein. Counted here are 15,000 to 20,000 distinct CDR3 sequences, roughly a fifth occurring once; the ten biggest clones make up 33%. Germline trimming cut 4 bases from V and 3 bases from J; bases unmatched to any gene: 11. CDR1 and CDR2 from the germline V gene are SEHNR and FQNEAQ (reference sequence). The CDR3 runs 16 residues. Sequenced input: CD8+ T cells from blood. This chain links TRBV7-9 with TRBJ2-7; 8 nucleotides match TRBD2. The origin of this receptor is a human donor in good health. CDR3 residues: CASSSRAGDPVYEQYF. DNA for the CDR3: TGTGCCAGCAGCTCTCGAGCGGGGGACCCTGTCTACGAGCAGTACTTC.